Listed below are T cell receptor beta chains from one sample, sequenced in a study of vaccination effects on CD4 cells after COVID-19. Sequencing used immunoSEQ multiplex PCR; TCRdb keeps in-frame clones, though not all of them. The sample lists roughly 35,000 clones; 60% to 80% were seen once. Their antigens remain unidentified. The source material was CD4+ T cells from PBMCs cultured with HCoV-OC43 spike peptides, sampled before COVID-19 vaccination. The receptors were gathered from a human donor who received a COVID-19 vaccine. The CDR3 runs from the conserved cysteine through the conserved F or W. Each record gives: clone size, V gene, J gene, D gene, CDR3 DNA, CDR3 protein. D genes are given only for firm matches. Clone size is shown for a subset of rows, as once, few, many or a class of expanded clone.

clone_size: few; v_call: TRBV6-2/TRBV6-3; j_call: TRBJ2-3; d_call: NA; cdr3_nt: TGTGCCAGCAGTTCAGTAGCACGTGGCACAGATACGCAGTATTTT; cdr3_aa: CASSSVARGTDTQYF
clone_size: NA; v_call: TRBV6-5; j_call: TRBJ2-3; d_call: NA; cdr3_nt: TGTGCCACCTCAGGGGCGGGGGCCATTCTAAATACGCAGTATTTT; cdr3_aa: CATSGAGAILNTQYF
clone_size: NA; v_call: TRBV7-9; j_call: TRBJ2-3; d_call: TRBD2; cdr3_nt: TGTGCCAGCAGCTCCCGGGGGGGCCAGGTAGATACGCAGTATTTT; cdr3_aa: CASSSRGGQVDTQYF
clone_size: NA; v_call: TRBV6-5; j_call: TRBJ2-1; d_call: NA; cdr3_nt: TGTGCCAGCAGTTACTCGACGGCTAGCCCTGAGCAGTTCTTC; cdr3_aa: CASSYSTASPEQFF
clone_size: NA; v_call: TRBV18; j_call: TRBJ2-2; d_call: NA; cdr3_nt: TGTGCCAGCTCACCGGACACCGGGGAGCTGTTTTTT; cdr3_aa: CASSPDTGELFF
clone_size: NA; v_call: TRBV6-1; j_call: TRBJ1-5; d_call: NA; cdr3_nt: TGTGCCAGCAGTGAAGCAGGGGGCAATCAGCCCCAGCATTTT; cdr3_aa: CASSEAGGNQPQHF
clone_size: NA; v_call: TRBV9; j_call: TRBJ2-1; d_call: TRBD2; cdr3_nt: TGTGCCAGCAGCGTATTGACTAGCGGGCACAATGAGCAGTTCTTC; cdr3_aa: CASSVLTSGHNEQFF
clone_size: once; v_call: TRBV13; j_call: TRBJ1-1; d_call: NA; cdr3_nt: TGTGCCAGCAGCTTAGTTGGTATGAACACTGAAGCTTTCTTT; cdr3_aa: CASSLVGMNTEAFF
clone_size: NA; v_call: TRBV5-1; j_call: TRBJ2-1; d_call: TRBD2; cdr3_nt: TGCGCCAGCAGCGATACTAGCGGGAGTGGCAATGAGCAGTTCTTC; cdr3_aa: CASSDTSGSGNEQFF
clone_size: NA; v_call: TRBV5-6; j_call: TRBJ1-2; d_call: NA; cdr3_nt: TGTGCCAGCAGCGAGCTCCGGGAGAACTATGGCTACACCTTC; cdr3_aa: CASSELRENYGYTF
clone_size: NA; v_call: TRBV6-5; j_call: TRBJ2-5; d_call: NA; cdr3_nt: TGTGCCAGCCATATAAGGAGTGAGACCCAGTACTTC; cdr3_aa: CASHIRSETQYF
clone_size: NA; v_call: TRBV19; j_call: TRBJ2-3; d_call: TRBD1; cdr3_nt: TGTGCCAGTAAAAGACAGGGAGGCACAGATACGCAGTATTTT; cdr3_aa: CASKRQGGTDTQYF
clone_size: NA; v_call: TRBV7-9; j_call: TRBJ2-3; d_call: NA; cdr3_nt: TGTGCCAGCAGCGAGCGGCGATCTGGTACGCAGTATTTT; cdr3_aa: CASSERRSGTQYF
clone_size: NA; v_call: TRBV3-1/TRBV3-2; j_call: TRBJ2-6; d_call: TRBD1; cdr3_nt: TGTGCCAGCAGCCAAGATGAGGGACAGTCTGGGGCCAACGTCCTGACTTTC; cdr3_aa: CASSQDEGQSGANVLTF
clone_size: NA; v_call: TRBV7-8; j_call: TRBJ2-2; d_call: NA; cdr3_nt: TGTGCCAGCAGCCCGGACAGAGCCTACACCGGGGAGCTGTTTTTT; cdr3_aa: CASSPDRAYTGELFF
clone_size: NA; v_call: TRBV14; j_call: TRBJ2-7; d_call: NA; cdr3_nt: TGTGCCAGCAGCCATCTAGGCCAGGGTTTTTTGAACGAGCAGTACTTC; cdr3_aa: CASSHLGQGFLNEQYF
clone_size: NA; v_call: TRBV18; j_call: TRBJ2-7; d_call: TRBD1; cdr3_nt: TGTGCCAGCTCACTTAAGACAGGGTCGGACGAGCAGTACTTC; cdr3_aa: CASSLKTGSDEQYF
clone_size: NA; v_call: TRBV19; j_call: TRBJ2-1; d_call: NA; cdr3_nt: TGTGCCAGTACCCAGAAGGGGAGAGGGACCTACAATGAGCAGTTCTTC; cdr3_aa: CASTQKGRGTYNEQFF
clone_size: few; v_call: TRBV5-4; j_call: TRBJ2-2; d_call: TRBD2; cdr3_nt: TGTGCCAGCAGCTTGGGAGGACTAGCGGGGGGAAGGAACACCGGGGAGCTGTTTTTT; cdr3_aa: CASSLGGLAGGRNTGELFF
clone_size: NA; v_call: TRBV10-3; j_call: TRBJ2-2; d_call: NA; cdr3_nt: TGTGCCATCAGTGTTTCCGTATTGATAGGCACCGGGGAGCTGTTTTTT; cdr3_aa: CAISVSVLIGTGELFF
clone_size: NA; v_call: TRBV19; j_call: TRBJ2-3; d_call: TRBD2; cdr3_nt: TGTGCCAGTAGCCTCATAGCGGGAGGCCGAGATACGCAGTATTTT; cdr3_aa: CASSLIAGGRDTQYF
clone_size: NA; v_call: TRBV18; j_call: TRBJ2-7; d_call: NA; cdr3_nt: TGTGCCAGCTCACCACCTGGTGGGGAGTCTACGAAGCAGTACTTC; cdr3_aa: CASSPPGGESTKQYF
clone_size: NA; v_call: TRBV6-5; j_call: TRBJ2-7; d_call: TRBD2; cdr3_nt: TGTGCCAGCATCATAACGGGAGGGTTCTACGAGCAGTACTTC; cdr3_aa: CASIITGGFYEQYF
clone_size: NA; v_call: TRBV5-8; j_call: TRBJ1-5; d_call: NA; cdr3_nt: TGTGCCAGCAGCTTGAAAACTGTCGGTTGGAATAGCAATCAGCCCCAGCATTTT; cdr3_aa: CASSLKTVGWNSNQPQHF
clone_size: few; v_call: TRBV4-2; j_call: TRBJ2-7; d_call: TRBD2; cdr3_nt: TGTGCCAGCAGCCAAGATAGGGCCCTAGCGGACTACAAGCAGTACTTC; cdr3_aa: CASSQDRALADYKQYF
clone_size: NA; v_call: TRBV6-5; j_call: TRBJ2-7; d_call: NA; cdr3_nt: TGTGCCAGCAGTTCCTTCAGCGAGGGAAGATACGAGCAGTACTTC; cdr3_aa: CASSSFSEGRYEQYF
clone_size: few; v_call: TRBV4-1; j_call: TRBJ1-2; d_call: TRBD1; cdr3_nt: TGCGCCAGCAGCCAAGGACAGGGAGATGGCTACACCTTC; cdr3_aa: CASSQGQGDGYTF
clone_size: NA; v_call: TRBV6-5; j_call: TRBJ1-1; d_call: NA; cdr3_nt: TGTGCCAGCAGTTACTCATTCGGGAACACTGAAGCTTTCTTT; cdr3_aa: CASSYSFGNTEAFF
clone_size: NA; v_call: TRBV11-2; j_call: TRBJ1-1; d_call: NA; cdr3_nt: TGTGCCAGCAGCTTAATTTTTGTTTCAGGGGTCCCCTTCTTT; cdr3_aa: CASSLIFVSGVPFF
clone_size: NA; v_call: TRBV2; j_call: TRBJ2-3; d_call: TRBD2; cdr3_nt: TGTGCCAGCCGGGCCTCGGGGGGGCCTAAAACAGATACGCAGTATTTT; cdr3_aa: CASRASGGPKTDTQYF
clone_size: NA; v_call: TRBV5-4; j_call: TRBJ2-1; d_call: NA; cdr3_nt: TGTGCCAGCAGCTTGGCTGCCAATGAGCAGTTCTTC; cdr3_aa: CASSLAANEQFF
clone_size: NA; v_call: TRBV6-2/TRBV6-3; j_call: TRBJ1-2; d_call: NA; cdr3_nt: TGTGCCAGCAGTTATCGACAGACTAACTATGGCTACACCTTC; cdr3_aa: CASSYRQTNYGYTF
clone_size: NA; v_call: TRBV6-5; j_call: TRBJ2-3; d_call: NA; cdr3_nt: TGTGCCAGCAGAACAGCGGATAGATACGGCGATACGCAGTATTTT; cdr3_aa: CASRTADRYGDTQYF
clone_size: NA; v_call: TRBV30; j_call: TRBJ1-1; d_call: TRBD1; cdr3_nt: TGTGCCTGGAGTTTACAGGGGATGCGAGCTTTCTTT; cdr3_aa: CAWSLQGMRAFF
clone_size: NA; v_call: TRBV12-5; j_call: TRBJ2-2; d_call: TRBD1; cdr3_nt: TGTGCTAGGGGCCGGGACAGGGACACCGGGGAGCTGTTTTTT; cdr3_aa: CARGRDRDTGELFF
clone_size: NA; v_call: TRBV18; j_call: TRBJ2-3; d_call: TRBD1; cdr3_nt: TGTGCCAGCTCACCACAACAGGGGGCGCAAGATACGCAGTATTTT; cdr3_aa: CASSPQQGAQDTQYF
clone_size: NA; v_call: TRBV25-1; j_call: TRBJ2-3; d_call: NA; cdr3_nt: TGTGCCAGCAGTGTGCGGGGAGGAAGCACAGATACGCAGTATTTT; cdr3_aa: CASSVRGGSTDTQYF
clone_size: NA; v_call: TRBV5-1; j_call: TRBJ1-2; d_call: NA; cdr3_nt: TGCGCCAGCAGCTACGAGGACGGAAACTATGGCTACACCTTC; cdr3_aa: CASSYEDGNYGYTF
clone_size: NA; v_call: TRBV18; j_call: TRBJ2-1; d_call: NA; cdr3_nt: TGTGCCAGCTCACCCCCAGCGACTGAGCAGTTCTTC; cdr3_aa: CASSPPATEQFF
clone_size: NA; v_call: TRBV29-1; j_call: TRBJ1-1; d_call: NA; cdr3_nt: TGCAGCGTTGTGGGAACCTCTATGAACACTGAAGCTTTCTTT; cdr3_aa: CSVVGTSMNTEAFF
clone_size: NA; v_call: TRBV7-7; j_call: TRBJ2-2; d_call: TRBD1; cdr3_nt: TGTGCCAGCAGCCCCGGGACAGCCGGGGAGCTGTTTTTT; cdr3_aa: CASSPGTAGELFF